A selection of T cell receptor beta chains follows, all from one sample in a study of T-cell memory formation after mild COVID-19. TCRdb analysed the 5' RACE reads with MiXCR anew, one entry per CDR3 protein. The sample has approximately 100,000 distinct CDR3 sequences; 11% are singletons. Sample: PBMCs or a T cell subset sorted from them (not recorded which). The receptors derive from a man younger than 30 who had mild COVID-19 (a few samples of this study predate the infection). Cell type and time point are not known. Each CDR3 is given with its conserved first and last residue. D genes are given only for firm matches. Expanded clones are given a class, and other clones once, few, many or no size at all.

abundance,v_gene,d_gene,j_gene,CDR3aa,CDR3nt
few,TRBV6-2/TRBV6-3,TRBD2,TRBJ2-3,CASSYSEDWRGAGNADTQYF,TGTGCCAGCAGTTACTCGGAGGACTGGCGGGGGGCCGGGAATGCAGATACGCAGTATTTT
NA,TRBV12-3/TRBV12-4,TRBD2,TRBJ2-3,CASSEAGGQADTQYF,TGTGCCAGCAGTGAGGCGGGGGGGCAGGCAGATACGCAGTATTTT
few,TRBV7-8,NA,TRBJ2-2,CASKVQGSSPYTGELFF,TGTGCCAGCAAGGTACAGGGATCCAGCCCTTACACCGGGGAGCTGTTTTTT
few,TRBV5-1,NA,TRBJ2-3,CASSFRSGQDTQYF,TGCGCCAGCAGCTTCCGAAGCGGACAAGATACGCAGTATTTT
NA,TRBV9,NA,TRBJ1-6,CASSPQGGVSPLHF,TGTGCCAGCAGCCCTCAGGGCGGGGTTTCACCCCTCCACTTT
many,TRBV7-9,NA,TRBJ2-1,CASSLPGNEQFF,TGTGCCAGCAGCTTACCTGGCAATGAGCAGTTCTTC
NA,TRBV4-1,TRBD1,TRBJ2-2,CASTHDRGPGELFF,TGCGCCAGCACCCACGACAGGGGGCCCGGGGAGCTGTTTTTT
few,TRBV7-9,TRBD1,TRBJ1-6,CASSPTGHNSPLHF,TGTGCCAGCAGCCCGACAGGGCATAATTCACCCCTCCACTTT
NA,TRBV10-1,NA,TRBJ1-2,CASSESGGLYGYTF,TGCGCCAGCAGTGAGTCTGGGGGCCTCTATGGCTACACCTTC
many,TRBV4-3,NA,TRBJ1-6,CASSQRDGGRSPLHF,TGCGCCAGCAGCCAAAGGGATGGGGGTCGGTCACCCCTCCACTTT
NA,TRBV7-8,NA,TRBJ2-3,CASSVQGTQYF,TGTGCCAGCAGCGTCCAGGGTACGCAGTATTTT
few,TRBV4-3,TRBD2,TRBJ2-5,CASSPGLVFETQYF,TGCGCCAGCAGCCCCGGACTAGTCTTTGAGACCCAGTACTTC
many,TRBV7-8,NA,TRBJ2-2,CASSFWGRGRNTGELFF,TGTGCCAGCAGCTTTTGGGGCCGGGGCCGGAACACCGGGGAGCTGTTTTTT
few,TRBV12-3/TRBV12-4,NA,TRBJ2-3,CASNFGGVLGTDTQYF,TGTGCCAGCAACTTCGGCGGGGTACTAGGGACAGATACGCAGTATTTT
NA,TRBV5-1,TRBD1,TRBJ2-5,CASSWGQGVLGETQYF,TGCGCCAGCAGCTGGGGACAGGGTGTATTAGGAGAGACCCAGTACTTC
NA,TRBV9,NA,TRBJ2-1,CASSSAGLVPFF,TGTGCCAGCAGCTCAGCCGGTCTAGTGCCATTCTTC
few,TRBV5-6,NA,TRBJ1-1,CASSLDERTLMNTEAFF,TGTGCCAGCAGCTTGGATGAACGAACCCTTATGAACACTGAAGCTTTCTTT
NA,TRBV15,NA,TRBJ1-2,CATSRDSQTFYGYTF,TGTGCCACCAGCAGAGATAGCCAGACGTTCTATGGCTACACCTTC
NA,TRBV9,NA,TRBJ2-3,CASSGTIAGGPSTDTQYF,TGTGCCAGCAGCGGGACGATCGCTGGCGGGCCTAGCACAGATACGCAGTATTTT
many,TRBV12-3/TRBV12-4,NA,TRBJ2-5,CASWPGVETQYF,TGTGCCAGCTGGCCAGGGGTAGAGACCCAGTACTTC